This T cell receptor beta chain originates from a study of naive and memory T cell subsets. V was shortened by 0 bases and J by 7 bases, with 7 bases between the two germline ends. The CDR3 has 13 amino acids. CDR1 and CDR2 from the germline V gene are MGHRA and YSYEKL. From the second PCR step, alpha and beta chains were amplified apart. Four subsets defined by CD45RA and CD27 were sorted after CD3, CD4, CD8 and live/dead staining. Two oligonucleotides, mixed equimolar, formed the beta constant-region primer covering TRBC1 and TRBC2. Nested alpha and beta constant-region primers with the SP2 primer drove four PCR rounds on ligated cDNA. TCRdb called the UMI-ligation and nested PCR reads again in MiXCR, with one record for every CDR3 protein. The table shows around 160,000 distinct CDR3 sequences, with about 17% occurring only once. This clonotype was observed a handful of times.

The chain is built from TRBV4-1 and TRBJ1-5; D is unresolved. The sample taken for sequencing was naive CD4+ T cells from blood. The sequence was obtained from a human donor in good health. CDR3 region: CASSQDRRQPQHF. In nucleotides, the CDR3 is TGCGCCAGCAGCCAAGATCGACGCCAGCCCCAGCATTTT.